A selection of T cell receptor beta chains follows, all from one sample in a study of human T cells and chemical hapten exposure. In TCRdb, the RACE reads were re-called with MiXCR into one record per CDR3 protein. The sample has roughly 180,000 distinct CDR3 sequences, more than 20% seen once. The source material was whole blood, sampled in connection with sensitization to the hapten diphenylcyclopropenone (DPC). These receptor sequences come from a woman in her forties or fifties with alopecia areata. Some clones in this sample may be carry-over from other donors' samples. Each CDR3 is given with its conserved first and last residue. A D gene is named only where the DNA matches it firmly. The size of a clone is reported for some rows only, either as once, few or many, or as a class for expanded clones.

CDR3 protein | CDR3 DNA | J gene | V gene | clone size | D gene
CASSFSSRQETQYF | TGCGCCAGCAGCTTCTCTAGCAGACAAGAGACCCAGTACTTC | TRBJ2-5 | TRBV5-1 | . | .
CAISGTSRGYTF | TGTGCCATCAGTGGGACGAGTCGGGGCTACACCTTC | TRBJ1-2 | TRBV10-3 | . | .
CAPLRRAHNEQFF | TGTGCCCCCTTAAGGCGAGCCCATAATGAGCAGTTCTTC | TRBJ2-1 | TRBV27 | many | .
CASSLAPGLAGDQQFF | TGTGCCAGCAGCTTGGCACCGGGACTAGCGGGAGATCAACAGTTCTTC | TRBJ2-1 | TRBV5-6 | . | TRBD2
CASSVAGLAEETQYF | TGTGCCAGCAGCGTAGCCGGACTAGCGGAAGAGACCCAGTACTTC | TRBJ2-5 | TRBV9 | many | TRBD2
CASSLGKMNTEAFF | TGCGCCAGCAGCTTGGGCAAGATGAACACTGAAGCTTTCTTT | TRBJ1-1 | TRBV5-1 | . | .
CASSPRAELFF | TGTGCCAGCTCACCAAGGGCAGAGCTGTTTTTT | TRBJ2-2 | TRBV18 | few | .
CSASLLAQSTDTQYF | TGCAGTGCTAGCCTACTAGCGCAGAGCACAGATACGCAGTATTTT | TRBJ2-3 | TRBV20-1 | . | TRBD2
CASSSLAGVRFEQYF | TGCGCCAGCAGCTCGCTAGCGGGAGTTAGATTCGAGCAGTACTTC | TRBJ2-7 | TRBV5-1 | many | TRBD2
CASSLTGGITQPQHF | TGTGCCAGCAGTTTAACAGGGGGAATCACTCAGCCCCAGCATTTT | TRBJ1-5 | TRBV12-3/TRBV12-4 | few | TRBD1
CASSFTADTQYF | TGTGCCAGCAGTTTTACAGCAGATACGCAGTATTTT | TRBJ2-3 | TRBV9 | few | .
CARSLANRGSPLHF | TGCGCCAGAAGCTTGGCGAACAGGGGGTCACCCCTCCACTTT | TRBJ1-6 | TRBV5-1 | . | TRBD1
CAWRFLMNTEAFF | TGTGCCTGGAGATTTTTGATGAACACTGAAGCTTTCTTT | TRBJ1-1 | TRBV30 | many | .
CASSNRGGEKLFF | TGTGCCAGCAGTAACAGGGGAGGAGAAAAACTGTTTTTT | TRBJ1-4 | TRBV6-2/TRBV6-3 | . | TRBD1
CASSLTGTRETQYF | TGTGCCAGCAGCTTAACCGGGACCCGGGAGACCCAGTACTTC | TRBJ2-5 | TRBV7-2 | . | .
CASKSQGARSYEQYF | TGTGCCAGCAAATCACAGGGGGCTAGGTCCTACGAGCAGTACTTC | TRBJ2-7 | TRBV6-5 | . | TRBD1
CASSGTSPSLINYGYTF | TGTGCCAGCAGCGGGACATCTCCTTCCCTTATTAACTATGGCTACACCTTC | TRBJ1-2 | TRBV25-1 | few | .
CASSIQGGNAEAFF | TGTGCCAGCTCAATACAGGGCGGTAATGCGGAAGCTTTCTTT | TRBJ1-1 | TRBV18 | . | .
CASSQLDRGKYNEQFF | TGTGCCAGCAGCCAATTGGACAGGGGAAAGTACAATGAGCAGTTCTTC | TRBJ2-1 | TRBV7-9 | few | TRBD1
CASSLAAGTSGTRPYYNEQFF | TGTGCCAGCAGCTTAGCTGCCGGGACTAGCGGGACGAGGCCGTACTACAATGAGCAGTTCTTC | TRBJ2-1 | TRBV7-8 | few | TRBD2
CSAQLAGVDTQYF | TGCAGTGCCCAACTAGCGGGAGTAGATACGCAGTATTTT | TRBJ2-3 | TRBV20-1 | . | TRBD2
CGGLLTDTQYF | TGCGGTGGACTACTCACCGATACGCAGTATTTT | TRBJ2-3 | TRBV20-1 | few | .
CASSYSALAGYTGELFF | TGTGCCAGCAGTTACTCGGCACTAGCGGGATACACCGGGGAGCTGTTTTTT | TRBJ2-2 | TRBV6-5 | . | TRBD2
CASSPPVTESGYTF | TGTGCCAGCTCACCACCGGTAACAGAGTCCGGCTACACCTTC | TRBJ1-2 | TRBV18 | . | .
CSDIQGFPSYEQYF | TGCAGCGATATACAGGGTTTTCCCTCCTACGAGCAGTACTTC | TRBJ2-7 | TRBV29-1 | many | .
CSASSGARGDTQYF | TGCAGTGCTAGTTCGGGAGCAAGGGGAGATACGCAGTATTTT | TRBJ2-3 | TRBV20-1 | many | .
CASSLQGDDEQFF | TGTGCCAGCAGCTTACAGGGGGATGATGAGCAGTTCTTC | TRBJ2-1 | TRBV7-9 | few | TRBD1
CASSSQQSSLAGQTQYF | TGTGCCAGCAGTTCTCAGCAGTCCTCACTAGCGGGACAGACCCAGTACTTC | TRBJ2-5 | TRBV28 | few | TRBD2
CASSLDTFYGYTF | TGTGCCAGCAGTTTGGACACCTTCTATGGCTACACCTTC | TRBJ1-2 | TRBV6-2/TRBV6-3 | few | .
CATSRELGEQYF | TGTGCCACCAGCAGAGAATTGGGCGAGCAGTACTTC | TRBJ2-7 | TRBV15 | few | .
CASSPLGLAATGTGELFF | TGTGCCAGCAGCCCGTTGGGACTAGCGGCCACTGGAACCGGGGAGCTGTTTTTT | TRBJ2-2 | TRBV7-9 | . | TRBD2
CASSLTINRNTEAFF | TGCGCCAGCAGCTTGACCATTAACAGGAACACTGAAGCTTTCTTT | TRBJ1-1 | TRBV5-1 | few | .
CSAPDRGYEQYF | TGCAGTGCCCCGGACAGGGGCTACGAGCAGTACTTC | TRBJ2-7 | TRBV20-1 | . | TRBD1
CASSHPLRVPSYNEQFF | TGTGCCAGCAGCCACCCCCTCAGGGTCCCCTCCTACAATGAGCAGTTCTTC | TRBJ2-1 | TRBV11-1 | . | .
CSVLGQGGYEQFF | TGCAGCGTCCTGGGACAGGGGGGTTATGAGCAGTTCTTC | TRBJ2-1 | TRBV29-1 | many | TRBD1
CASTLGLGTEAFF | TGTGCCAGCACTTTGGGTCTGGGGACTGAAGCTTTCTTT | TRBJ1-1 | TRBV6-1 | few | .
CASSETGRTEAFF | TGTGCCAGCAGTGAAACAGGGAGGACTGAAGCTTTCTTT | TRBJ1-1 | TRBV2 | . | .